Detailed here is one T cell receptor (beta chain). This entry comes from a study of Graves' ophthalmopathy and Graves' hyperthyroidism. Study overall: Pretreatment peripheral blood was obtained at initial diagnosis.

Other autoimmune diseases, uncontrolled infections, pregnancy or lactation ruled patients out of participation. Clinical symptoms, serum thyroxine, TRAb, thyroid ultrasound and orbital computed tomography formed the basis of diagnosis. Scientists amplified the TCR beta CDR3 regions from RNA transcripts. RT-PCR with HTBI primers came first, then second-round multiplex PCR. TCRdb redid the calling of the multiplex PCR reads with MiXCR, one entry per CDR3 protein. Among approximately 160,000 distinct CDR3 sequences listed, roughly two fifths were seen once. The source material was peripheral blood. The sequence came from a man aged 30 to 39 with Graves' ophthalmopathy.

CDR3 amino acids: CASSQTTGLEQYF. Written as DNA, the CDR3 is TGTGCCAGCAGCCAGACGACAGGGCTCGAGCAGTACTTC. This sequence joins TRBV7-2 and TRBJ2-7, with TRBD1 matching 7 bases. Germline CDR1 and CDR2: SGHTA and FQGNSA. The junction had 7 bases not matched to a gene; V was cut back by 5 bases and J by 6 bases. The CDR3 covers 13 residues.